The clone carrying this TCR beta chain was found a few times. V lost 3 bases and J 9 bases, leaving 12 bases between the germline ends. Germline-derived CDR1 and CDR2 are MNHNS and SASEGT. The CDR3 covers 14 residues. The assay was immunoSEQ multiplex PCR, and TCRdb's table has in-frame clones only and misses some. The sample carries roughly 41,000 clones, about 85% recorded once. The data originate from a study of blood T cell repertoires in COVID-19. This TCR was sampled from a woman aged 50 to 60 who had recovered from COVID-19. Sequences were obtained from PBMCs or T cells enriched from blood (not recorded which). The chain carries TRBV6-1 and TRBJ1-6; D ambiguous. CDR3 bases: TGTGCCAGCAGTGACAGGTGGTCGAGTTCACCCCTCCACTTT. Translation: CASSDRWSSSPLHF.